This record looks at one TCR beta chain sequence and its context. V was cut by 0 bases and J by 6 bases, with 9 bases left in between. This CDR3 region has 13 residues. The germline V gene has CDR1 SGHTS and CDR2 YDEGEE. Generated by immunoSEQ multiplex PCR, the TCRdb table keeps only in-frame clones and is missing some. Counted here are around 470,000 clones, roughly nine tenths occurring once; the ten biggest clones make up around 0.92%. This entry comes from a study of blood T cell repertoires in COVID-19. Sample: peripheral blood. The chain uses TRBV5-8 and TRBJ2-5; D unresolved. The receptor was derived from a man in his late teens or twenties with COVID-19, enrolled during active disease. CDR3 protein: CASSLAGAKTQYF. Written as DNA, the CDR3 is TGTGCCAGCAGCTTGGCCGGAGCAAAGACCCAGTACTTC.